Below are 16 T cell receptor beta chains sequenced from a single sample in a study of response to subunit inactivated influenza vaccine (dated by TCRdb to 2017 to 2018). Library preparation used RT-PCR. Sequencer: Illumina HiSeq 2500. TCRdb passed the public sequencing reads through fastp at Q25 and MiXCR, retaining productive beta sequences. Rows are unified per CDR3 protein, each entry keeping the most common DNA and genes. For this sample there are 560,000 or so distinct CDR3 sequences; around 8% appear just once. The ten largest clones capture 10% to 15% of the sample. Sequencing was performed on PBMCs from blood, taken about 23 months after vaccination. The receptors were sampled from a man aged 50-75 years who received an inactivated influenza vaccine. Donor details come from another sample of the same person, matched by shared clones.

Many counts were recorded for this clonotype. V usage is TRBV18 and J usage is TRBJ2-1; maybe TRBD2 (5 bases). Trimming stripped 3 bases from V and 5 bases from J, with 23 bases between. The CDR3 covers 18 residues. Germline assignment: CDR1 KGHSH and CDR2 LQKENI. The DNA for the CDR3 is TGTGCCAGCTCACCCTCGGGGATCGTGGGAAAGGGCGACAATGAGCAGTTCTTC. It is translated as CASSPSGIVGKGDNEQFF.

This clonotype came up a few times. The chain couples TRBV5-1 to TRBJ2-5, with 7 bases matching TRBD1. The CDR3 loop spans 15 amino acids. From germline, CDR1 is SGHRS and CDR2 YFSETQ. Losses at the gene ends were 9 bases for V and 3 bases for J; bases not matched to a gene: 14. The CDR3 DNA follows: TGCGCCACCAGGGGGTTACCAGTGGATAAAGAGACCCAGTACTTC. It specifies CATRGLPVDKETQYF.

This clonotype was seen repeatedly, ten times or more. V is TRBV12-3 or TRBV12-4 and J is TRBJ2-5; D might be TRBD1 or TRBD2, each matching 5 bases. CDR3 size: 12 residues. The V end was cut by 6 bases, the J end by 14 bases, with 19 bases between. The CDR3 protein is CASRVAPGPSYF. As DNA, the CDR3 is TGTGCCAGCAGGGTAGCCCCGGGACCCTCCTACTTC.

This clonotype was found many times. CDR3 sequence (DNA): TGTGCCAGCAGGGGAGGCTACGAGCAGTACTTC. Translating gives CASRGGYEQYF. The chain links TRBV5-8 to TRBJ2-7; maybe TRBD2 (6 bases). There are 11 residues in the CDR3. From germline, CDR1 is SGHTS and CDR2 YDEGEE. Trimming took 5 bases from V and 3 from J, leaving 6 bases between them.

This clonotype was observed at least ten times. V usage is TRBV7-2 and J usage is TRBJ1-2; D call uncertain. The CDR3 contains 12 residues. Trimming shortened V by 2 bases and J by 5 bases, and 6 bases separated the two germline ends. CDR1 is SGHTA and CDR2 is FQGNSA in the germline V gene. The chain's CDR3 is CASSLTPYGYTF. Here the CDR3 DNA reads TGTGCCAGCAGCTTAACCCCGTATGGCTACACCTTC.

V gene TRBV20-1 combines with J gene TRBJ1-5; 7 nucleotides line up with TRBD1. The V gene's germline CDR1 is DFQATT and CDR2 SNEGSKA (reference sequence). V shed 4 bases and J 3 bases; nucleotides not matched to a gene: 6. The CDR3 length is 14 residues. CDR3 protein: CSATDGTANQPQHF. CDR3 in DNA: TGCAGTGCTACAGACGGGACAGCCAATCAGCCCCAGCATTTT.

This clonotype came up a few times. The chain carries TRBV4-1 and TRBJ2-1; D not resolved. This CDR3 spans 17 amino acids. In germline, CDR1 is MGHRA, CDR2 YSYEKL. Trimming took off 1 base at V and 0 bases at J, with 13 bases between the two ends. The CDR3 DNA reads TGCGCCAGCAGCCAAGTGGGTCGTGTTAGCTCCTACAATGAGCAGTTCTTC. Protein product: CASSQVGRVSSYNEQFF.

This clonotype was recorded only once. This may be a read error, as it is one base from a much larger clone. The rearrangement links TRBV12-3 or TRBV12-4 to TRBJ2-1, with D hard to call. The CDR3 consists of 14 residues. The CDR3 DNA follows: TGTGCCCGCAGTTTGGGCGCCGCCTACAATGAGCAGTTCTTC. It translates to CARSLGAAYNEQFF.

This clonotype showed up many times. CDR3 sequence reads: CASSLPPGGLRGTETQYF. The DNA of the CDR3 is TGTGCCAGCAGCTTACCACCAGGGGGACTAAGGGGAACGGAGACCCAGTACTTC. The chain employs TRBV11-2 and TRBJ2-5, with D perhaps being TRBD1 or TRBD2 (7 bases each). Trimming took 2 bases from V and 5 from J, leaving 24 bases between them. This CDR3 region has 18 residues. CDR1 is SGHAT and CDR2 is FQNNGV in the germline V gene.

This clonotype occurred a few times. The CDR3 loop is CASSLEGNNQPQHF. DNA for the CDR3: TGTGCCAGCAGTTTAGAGGGTAACAATCAGCCCCAGCATTTT. The chain combines TRBV12-3 or TRBV12-4 with TRBJ1-5; D ambiguous. CDR3 length equals 14 residues. V was pared by 1 base and J by 3 bases, with 7 bases between.

This sequence joins TRBV7-2 and TRBJ2-7; a weak D match, TRBD2 (5 bases). Germline CDR1 and CDR2: SGHTA and FQGNSA. This CDR3 has 13 residues. Trimming took off 5 bases at V and 5 bases at J, with 13 bases between the two ends. CDR3 in amino acids: CASSRLAPDEQYF. In DNA, the CDR3 is TGTGCCAGCAGCAGGCTAGCCCCTGACGAGCAGTACTTC.

This clonotype was seen ten or more times. The gene calls are TRBV4-1 and TRBJ1-5; D gene uncertain. Germline CDR1 and CDR2: MGHRA and YSYEKL. This CDR3 comprises 13 residues. Between the trimmed V and J ends, which lost 4 bases and 9 bases, there was a span of 13 bases. CDR3 sequence reads: CASSRPGLRPQHF. CDR3 nucleotide sequence: TGCGCCAGCAGCCGACCGGGCCTTCGGCCCCAGCATTTT.

This clonotype was seen a few times. The chain combines TRBV15 with TRBJ2-7; 10 bases match TRBD2. V trimming: 2 bases; J trimming: 5 bases; junction bases outside the gene matches: 6. CDR1 is LNHNV and CDR2 is YYDKDF in the germline V gene (reference sequence). The length of the CDR3 is 15 residues. As DNA, the CDR3 is TGTGCCACCAGCAGATGGGCCCTAGCGGGAGACGAGCAGTACTTC. This gives the protein CATSRWALAGDEQYF.

This clonotype was recorded a few times. This sequence joins TRBV18 and TRBJ2-3, with D possibly TRBD2 on 5 matching bases. Germline values: CDR1 KGHSH, CDR2 LQKENI. The CDR3 loop spans 14 amino acids. Trimming left V 9 bases short and J 0 bases short, with 13 bases between. The CDR3 region is CASYRPGSTDTQYF. As DNA, the CDR3 is TGTGCCAGTTACCGACCGGGAAGCACAGATACGCAGTATTTT.

The gene calls are TRBV28 and TRBJ2-7; 7 bases map to TRBD2. Trimming at V came to 5 bases and at J to 9 bases, leaving 7 bases not matched to a gene. CDR1 MDHEN and CDR2 SYDVKM come from the germline V gene. The length of the CDR3 is 12 residues. The CDR3 nucleotides are TGTGCCAGCAGTGGGACTACCCTTGGGCAGTACTTC. As protein: CASSGTTLGQYF. Filled out from reference TRBV28 and TRBJ2-7, the complete variable domain reads DVKVTQSSRYLVKRTGEKVFLECVQDMDHENMFWYRQDPGLGLRLIYFSYDVKMKEKGDIPEGYSVSREKKERFSLILESASTNQTSMYLCASSGTTLGQYFGPGTRLTVT.

This clonotype has more than one count but fewer than ten. The V and J genes are TRBV20-1 and TRBJ2-5; TRBD2 is a possible D gene (7 bases). Trimming removed 3 bases from V and 1 base from J, with 15 bases in between. The CDR3 is made up of 15 amino acids. Per the germline V gene, CDR1 is DFQATT and CDR2 is SNEGSKA (reference sequence). CDR3 nucleotide sequence: TGCAGTGCTAGGGGGGCTAGCGGACGCCAAGAGACCCAGTACTTC. Encoded protein: CSARGASGRQETQYF.